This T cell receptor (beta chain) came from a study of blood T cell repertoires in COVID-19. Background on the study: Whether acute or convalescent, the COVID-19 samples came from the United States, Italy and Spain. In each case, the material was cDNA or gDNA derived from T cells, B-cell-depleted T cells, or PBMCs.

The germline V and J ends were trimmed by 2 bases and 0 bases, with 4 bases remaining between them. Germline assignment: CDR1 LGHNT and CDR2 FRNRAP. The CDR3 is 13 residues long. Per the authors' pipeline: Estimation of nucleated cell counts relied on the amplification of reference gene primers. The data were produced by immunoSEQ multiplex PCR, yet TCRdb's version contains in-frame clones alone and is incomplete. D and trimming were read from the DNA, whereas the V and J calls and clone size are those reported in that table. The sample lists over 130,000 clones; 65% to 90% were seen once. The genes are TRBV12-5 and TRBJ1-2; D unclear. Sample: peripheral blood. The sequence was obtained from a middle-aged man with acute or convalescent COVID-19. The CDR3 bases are TGTGCTAGTGGTTTGATAGCTAACTATGGCTACACCTTC. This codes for CASGLIANYGYTF.